Listed here are 23 T cell receptor beta chains from one sample, sequenced in a study of CXCR3-negative and CXCR3-positive naive CD8 T cells (dated by TCRdb to the late 2010s). Results and caveats for the whole study, not just this receptor: Compared with CXCR3-negative naive cells, CXCR3-positive naive cells had TRB CDR3s with higher hydrophobicity (lower Kidera factor 4), lower energy, and higher strength and volume indices.

For these TCRs, the target antigens are not known. The instrument given in TCRdb is NextSeq 550. The Human TCR Profiling Kit (MiLaboratory) was used to prepare UMI-labeled 5' RACE TRB cDNA libraries. One entry per CDR3 protein sequence results from the TCRdb reprocessing of the reads, with DNA left out. The sample has 65,000 to 75,000 distinct CDR3 sequences on record. 0.71% of the sample lies in the top ten. The sequencing input was naive CXCR3+ CD8+ T cells from blood. The cell subset or site label corresponds to: CD45RO-CCR7+CD27+CD95- naive CD8+ T cells expressing CXCR3 (TNR3+). Receptors originate from a human donor in good health. Some clones in this sample may be carry-over from other donors' samples.

The rearrangement links TRBV11-3 to TRBJ2-7; checking the TCRdb D call of TRBD2 is not possible without DNA. The length of the CDR3 is 18 residues. Germline V gives CDR1 SGHNT, CDR2 YENEEA. The CDR3 sequence is CAGKAGAAGGHSSYEQYF.

The rearrangement joins TRBV27 to TRBJ2-7; the D call from TCRdb, TRBD2, cannot be confirmed without DNA. This CDR3 has 14 amino acids. In germline, CDR1 is MNHEY, CDR2 SMNVEV (reference sequence). CDR3: CASSLRLAGYEQYF.

The CDR3 reads CASSQDNGANVLTF. The chain recombines TRBV4-3 with TRBJ2-6. This CDR3 spans 14 amino acids. From germline, CDR1 is LGHNA and CDR2 YSLEER.

V usage is TRBV4-3 and J usage is TRBJ2-5; TCRdb outputs TRBD2, but without DNA this stays unchecked. The germline V gene encodes CDR1 LGHNA and CDR2 YSLEER. The CDR3 covers 15 residues. CDR3: CASSQGGTVGETQYF.

The chain links TRBV19 to TRBJ2-1; TCRdb reports TRBD1, a call that lacks DNA to check it against. Germline CDR1 reads LNHDA; CDR2 reads SQIVND (reference sequence). The CDR3 is made up of 15 amino acids. This CDR3 reads CASSIHRESYNEQFF.

V is TRBV5-1 and J is TRBJ1-2; lacking DNA, the TRBD1 call made by TCRdb goes unchecked. Germline-derived CDR1 and CDR2 are SGHRS and YFSETQ. The CDR3 contains 14 residues. The CDR3 here is CASRPQGARDGYTF.

The genes are TRBV4-3 and TRBJ2-7; checking the TCRdb D call of TRBD1 is not possible without DNA. Germline assignment: CDR1 LGHNA and CDR2 YSLEER. The CDR3 consists of 15 residues. The CDR3 reads CASSQDRVGTYEQYF.

The J gene is TRBJ2-2, the V gene TRBV28; TCRdb proposes TRBD1, but this gene call is untestable without DNA. CDR1 and CDR2 (germline): MDHEN, SYDVKM. This CDR3 region has 20 residues. The CDR3 is CASSLLGRGAGTPNTGELFF.

CDR3 sequence: CSAAGALYSDTQYF. The chain carries TRBV20-1 and TRBJ2-3; the TCRdb D gene call, TRBD2, has no DNA to confirm it. The germline V gene has CDR1 DFQATT and CDR2 SNEGSKA (reference sequence). The CDR3 consists of 14 residues.

This chain connects TRBV6-6 to TRBJ2-1; absent DNA, TCRdb's TRBD1 call cannot be checked. The CDR3 consists of 13 residues. Germline values: CDR1 MNHNY, CDR2 SVGAGI (reference sequence). CDR3 amino acids: CASIFTTGEEQFF.

V is TRBV12-3 or TRBV12-4 and J is TRBJ2-1; TCRdb proposes TRBD1, but this gene call is untestable without DNA. The length of the CDR3 is 15 residues. CDR3 sequence: CASSPGQLGYNEQFF.

The chain couples TRBV7-9 to TRBJ2-3; TCRdb indicates TRBD1, and absent DNA this call remains unverified. Germline-derived CDR1 and CDR2 are SEHNR and FQNEAQ (reference sequence). This CDR3 has 15 amino acids. The CDR3 is CASSFNPRGTDTQYF.

This chain uses TRBV21-1 with TRBJ2-7. TRBV21-1 is a pseudogene. The CDR3 covers 13 residues. The CDR3 loop reads CASSKRVSYEQYF.

V and J are TRBV11-2 and TRBJ2-1; no DNA is available, so the TRBD1 call from TCRdb remains unchecked. Germline V gene data show CDR1 as SGHAT and CDR2 as FQNNGV. There are 15 residues in the CDR3. The CDR3 sequence: CASSLGAGPYNEQFF.

The V and J genes are TRBV10-3 and TRBJ1-1. The CDR3 length is 14 residues. Germline values: CDR1 ENHRY, CDR2 SYGVKD. The CDR3 loop reads CAISDRAENTEAFF.

The chain recombines TRBV12-3 or TRBV12-4 with TRBJ1-5; TCRdb outputs TRBD1, but without DNA this stays unchecked. The CDR3 sequence is 17 residues long. The CDR3 region is CASSLLGTGIRNQPQHF.

This chain connects TRBV6-4 to TRBJ2-3. In germline, CDR1 is MRHNA, CDR2 SNTAGT. CDR3 length equals 14 residues. CDR3: CASSDSGGPDTQYF.

The rearrangement uses TRBV7-9 and TRBJ2-3. The CDR3 spans 11 residues. Germline CDR1 is SEHNR and CDR2 is FQNEAQ (reference sequence). The CDR3 spells CASKRTDTQYF.

The J gene is TRBJ2-1, the V gene TRBV29-1; absent DNA, TCRdb's TRBD1 call cannot be checked. The CDR3 spans 15 residues. Germline lookup yields CDR1 SQVTM and CDR2 ANQGSEA. The CDR3 sequence: CSVEGGGDSYNEQFF.

The rearrangement joins TRBV4-2 to TRBJ2-1; the D call from TCRdb, TRBD1, cannot be confirmed without DNA. Germline assignment: CDR1 LGHNA and CDR2 YNFKEQ. The CDR3 runs 15 residues. The chain's CDR3 is CASSQQGSSWNDQFF.

The chain has TRBV9 and TRBJ1-1; the D call from TCRdb, TRBD1, cannot be confirmed without DNA. CDR1 SGDLS and CDR2 YYNGEE come from the germline V gene. This CDR3 has 17 amino acids. Here the CDR3 reads CASSDPRAGAGNTEAFF.

The chain joins TRBV7-9 to TRBJ2-7. The germline V gene encodes CDR1 SEHNR and CDR2 FQNEAQ (reference sequence). This CDR3 has 13 amino acids. The CDR3 loop reads CASSLELNHEQYF. The variable domain in full, completed from reference TRBV7-9 and TRBJ2-7, reads DTGVSQNPRHKITKRGQNVTFRCDPISEHNRLYWYRQTLGQGPEFLTYFQNEAQLEKSRLLSDRFSAERPKGSFSTLEIQRTEQGDSAMYLCASSLELNHEQYFGPGTRLTVT.

The rearrangement joins TRBV14 to TRBJ2-2; TCRdb indicates TRBD1, and absent DNA this call remains unverified. From germline, CDR1 is SGHDN and CDR2 FVKESK. The CDR3 extends over 16 amino acids. The CDR3: CASRRTGAMNTGELFF.